What follows is one T cell receptor (beta chain) and its context. The data belong to a study of low-dose radiotherapy and immunotherapy resistance in tumors. Study-level information: Ipilimumab 1 mg/kg every six weeks, together with nivolumab 240 mg every two weeks, was given intravenously to patients. The study administered intravenous cyclophosphamide at 200 mg/m2 every two weeks, one day ahead of radiation and immunotherapy.

Trimming at V came to 5 bases and at J to 7 bases, leaving 2 bases not matched to a gene. Germline V gene data show CDR1 as SGHTA and CDR2 as FQGNSA. This CDR3 has 12 amino acids. cDNA synthesis used a TRAV/TRBV-specific primer set for both chains. The authors amplified TCRs for 20 to 25 PCR cycles with a constant-region primer and a V-primer adapter. In TCRdb, the reads were re-called with MiXCR into one record per CDR3 protein. The profile shows more than 9,500 distinct CDR3 sequences, 76% of them singletons. Donors were given nivolumab, ipilimumab, aspirin, low-dose cyclophosphamide and low-dose radiotherapy. The presence of advanced solid tumors lacking tumor-infiltrating lymphocytes characterized eligible patients.

The chain employs TRBV7-2 and TRBJ2-1; TRBD1 agrees at 7 bases. This receptor was taken from a human donor with advanced metastatic prostate, ovarian, gallbladder or colorectal cancer (not recorded which). This table probably holds off-target reads from a library built for another chain. Here the CDR3 DNA reads TGTGCCAGCAGCATGACAGGGAATGAGCAGTTCTTC. The encoded protein is CASSMTGNEQFF.